The sequence of this T cell receptor beta chain was determined in a study of shared T cell receptors in the human thymus. Here immunoSEQ multiplex PCR was the method, and the copy in TCRdb shows in-frame clones only, minus some. The table includes hundreds of thousands of clones, approximately 87% detected once. These data were also reused for a study on human thymus T cells. Turning to that study: Resections obtained during corrective heart surgery supplied the thymus tissue. Apparent skewing of V and J gene usage characterized both thymic and blood repertoires. Related research found strongly overlapping thymic repertoires in unrelated individuals.

The TCR comes from a boy less than two years old with a congenital heart defect. What was sequenced was thymocytes.

The DNA for the CDR3 is TGTGCCAGTAGTCTCGGCGGGAGGTATAAAGATACGCAGTATTTT. Its translation: CASSLGGRYKDTQYF. V usage is TRBV19 and J usage is TRBJ2-3; 8 positions agree with TRBD2. This CDR3 contains 15 residues. Germline CDR1 LNHDA, CDR2 SQIVND (reference sequence). Losses at the gene ends were 5 bases for V and 5 bases for J; bases not matched to a gene: 9.